This entry lists 10 T cell receptor beta chains sequenced from one sample in a study of blood T cells in healthy people across ages. A J-beta primer mix and a sample-barcoded 5' primer were used in a second PCR of about 7 to 12 cycles. Via MiXCR, TCRdb re-called the 5' RACE reads, giving one row per CDR3 protein. The sample yields over 1,200,000 distinct CDR3 sequences, approximately 59% seen once. Sequencing was done on a sample of blood. Receptors were obtained from a man aged 18 to 35 in good health.

The chain has TRBV7-9 and TRBJ1-1, with TRBD1 as a possible D gene (5 bases). Germline V gives CDR1 SEHNR, CDR2 FQNEAQ (reference sequence). The CDR3 is 13 residues long. Trimming stripped 5 bases from V and 3 bases from J, with 10 bases between. The DNA for the CDR3 is TGTGCCAGCAGCCCCGAGACAGACACTGAAGCTTTCTTT. Amino acids: CASSPETDTEAFF.

This chain links TRBV5-5 with TRBJ2-6; no definite D call. This CDR3 contains 13 residues. Germline V CDR1 and CDR2: SGHKS, YYEKEE (reference sequence). V was shortened by 6 bases and J by 3 bases, with 7 bases between the two germline ends. As DNA, the CDR3 is TGTGCCAGCACCCTCGGTGGGGCCAACGTCCTGACTTTC. Its protein product is CASTLGGANVLTF.

This clonotype was detected a few times. The chain carries TRBV11-1 and TRBJ2-4; TRBD1 matches at 7 bases. The germline V gene has CDR1 SGHAT and CDR2 FQDESV (reference sequence). CDR3 length: 15 residues. V shed 5 bases and J 13 bases; nucleotides not matched to a gene: 17. For the CDR3, the DNA is TGTGCCAGCAGCCCACCGGGACAGCCAATGAAGGAGCAGTACTTC. As protein: CASSPPGQPMKEQYF.

This clonotype occurred a few times. This chain uses TRBV3-1 with TRBJ2-1; a weak D match, TRBD2 (5 bases). Germline CDR1 and CDR2: LGHDT and YNNKEL (reference sequence). The ends were cut back, 1 base at V and 3 bases at J, with 10 bases in the middle. CDR3 size: 15 residues. CDR3: CASSQGSGVYNEQFF. In DNA, the CDR3 is TGTGCCAGCAGCCAAGGCAGCGGTGTCTACAATGAGCAGTTCTTC.

This clonotype was counted only a few times. J is TRBJ2-5 and V is TRBV20-1, with 10 bases matching TRBD2. V gave up 5 bases and J gave up 1 base; unmatched junction bases: 1. This CDR3 is 13 amino acids long. The germline V gene has CDR1 DFQATT and CDR2 SNEGSKA (reference sequence). The CDR3 nucleotides are TGCAGTGCTCGGACTAGCGGCCAAGAGACCCAGTACTTC. It is translated as CSARTSGQETQYF.

The rearrangement links TRBV18 to TRBJ1-5, with unresolved D. This CDR3 is 16 amino acids long. Trimming removed 0 bases at V and 0 bases at J, with 9 bases between. Germline values: CDR1 KGHSH, CDR2 LQKENI. The CDR3 DNA follows: TGTGCCAGCTCACCACCAGGAGGATATAGCAATCAGCCCCAGCATTTT. It encodes CASSPPGGYSNQPQHF.

The table lists this clonotype with a few counts. This chain joins TRBV24-1 and TRBJ2-3; 9 nucleotides align to TRBD2. Germline-derived CDR1 and CDR2 are KGHDR and SFDVKD. The CDR3 is 18 residues long. J lost 4 bases, V lost 5 bases, and 15 bases had no gene match. The CDR3 region has the DNA TGTGCCACCAGTGGGACGCTTTTGCTAGCGGGGTACCCAGATACGCAGTATTTT. It encodes CATSGTLLLAGYPDTQYF.

The CDR3 is CASSLARLAGRYEQYF. The CDR3 nucleotides are TGTGCCAGCAGCTTGGCCAGACTAGCGGGACGCTACGAGCAGTACTTC. The rearrangement links TRBV11-2 to TRBJ2-7; 11 bases are a match to TRBD2. The CDR3 runs 16 residues. Losses at the gene ends were 3 bases for V and 3 bases for J; bases not matched to a gene: 7. CDR1 is SGHAT, CDR2 FQNNGV, per germline.

The chain uses TRBV4-1 and TRBJ1-1; possibly TRBD1 for D (5 bases). Trimming took off 3 bases at V and 1 base at J, with 18 bases between the two ends. Germline V lookup: CDR1 MGHRA, CDR2 YSYEKL. The CDR3 spans 17 residues. The CDR3 reads CASSHLQVARKNTEAFF. The CDR3 bases are TGCGCCAGCAGCCACCTACAGGTGGCGAGGAAGAACACTGAAGCTTTCTTT.

This clonotype was counted only a few times. The rearrangement uses TRBV12-3 or TRBV12-4 and TRBJ2-3; D is unclear. The CDR3 consists of 11 residues. Trimming took 8 bases from V and 5 from J, leaving 8 bases between them. This chain's CDR3 is CASGPLDTQYF. The CDR3, as DNA: TGTGCCAGCGGCCCGTTAGATACGCAGTATTTT.